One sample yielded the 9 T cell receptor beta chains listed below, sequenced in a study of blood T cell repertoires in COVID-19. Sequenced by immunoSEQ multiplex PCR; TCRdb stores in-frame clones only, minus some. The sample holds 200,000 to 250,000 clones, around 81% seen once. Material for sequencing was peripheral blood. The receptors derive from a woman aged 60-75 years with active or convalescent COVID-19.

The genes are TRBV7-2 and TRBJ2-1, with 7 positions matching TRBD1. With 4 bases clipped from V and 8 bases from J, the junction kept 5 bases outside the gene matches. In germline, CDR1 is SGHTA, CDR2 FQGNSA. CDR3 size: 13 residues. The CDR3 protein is CASSSRGGHEQFF. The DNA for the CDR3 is TGTGCCAGCAGCTCTCGAGGGGGCCATGAGCAGTTCTTC.

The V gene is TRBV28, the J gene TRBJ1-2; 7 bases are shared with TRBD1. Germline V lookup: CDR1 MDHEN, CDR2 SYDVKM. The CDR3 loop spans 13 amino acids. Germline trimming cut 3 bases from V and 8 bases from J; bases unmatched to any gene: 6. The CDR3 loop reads CASSFEGARGYTF. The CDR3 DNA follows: TGTGCCAGCAGTTTCGAGGGGGCTCGAGGCTACACCTTC.

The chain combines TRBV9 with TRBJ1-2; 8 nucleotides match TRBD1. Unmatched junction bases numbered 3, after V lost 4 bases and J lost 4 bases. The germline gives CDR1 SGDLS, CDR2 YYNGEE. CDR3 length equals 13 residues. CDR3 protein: CASSPGGPYGYTF. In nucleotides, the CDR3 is TGTGCCAGCAGCCCAGGGGGCCCCTATGGCTACACCTTC.

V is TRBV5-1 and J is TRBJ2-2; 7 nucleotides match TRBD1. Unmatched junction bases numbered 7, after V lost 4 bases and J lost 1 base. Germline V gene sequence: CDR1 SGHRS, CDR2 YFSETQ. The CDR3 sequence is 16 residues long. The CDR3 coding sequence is TGCGCCAGCAGCACCAGACAGGGCCAGAACACCGGGGAGCTGTTTTTT. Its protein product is CASSTRQGQNTGELFF.

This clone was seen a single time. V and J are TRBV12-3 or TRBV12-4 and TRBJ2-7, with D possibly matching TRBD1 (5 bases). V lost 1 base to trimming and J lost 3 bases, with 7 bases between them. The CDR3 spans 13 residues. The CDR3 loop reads CASSLGRDYEQYV. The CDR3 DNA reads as TGTGCCAGCAGTTTAGGCAGGGACTACGAGCAGTACGTC.

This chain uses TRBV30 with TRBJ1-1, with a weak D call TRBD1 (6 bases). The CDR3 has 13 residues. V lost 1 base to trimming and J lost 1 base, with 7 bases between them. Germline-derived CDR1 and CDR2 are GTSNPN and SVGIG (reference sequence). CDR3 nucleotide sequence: TGTGCCTGGAGTGGACAGGAGAACACTGAAGCTTTCTTT. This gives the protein CAWSGQENTEAFF.

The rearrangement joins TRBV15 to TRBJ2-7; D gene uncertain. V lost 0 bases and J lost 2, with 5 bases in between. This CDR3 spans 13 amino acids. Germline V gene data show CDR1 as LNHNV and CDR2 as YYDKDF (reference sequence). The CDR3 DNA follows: TGTGCCACCAGCAGAGACTACGCCTACGAGCAGTACTTC. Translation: CATSRDYAYEQYF.

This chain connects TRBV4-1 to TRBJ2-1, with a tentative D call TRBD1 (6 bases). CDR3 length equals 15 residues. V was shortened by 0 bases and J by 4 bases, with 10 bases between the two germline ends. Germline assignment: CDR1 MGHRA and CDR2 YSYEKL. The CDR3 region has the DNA TGCGCCAGCAGCCAAGAGGGGCAGGGGTACAATGAGCAGTTCTTC. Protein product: CASSQEGQGYNEQFF.

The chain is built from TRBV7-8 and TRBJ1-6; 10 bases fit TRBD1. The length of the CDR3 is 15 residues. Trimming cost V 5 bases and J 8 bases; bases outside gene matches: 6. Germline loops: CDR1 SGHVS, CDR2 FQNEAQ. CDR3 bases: TGTGCCAGCAGCCCCTTGACAGGGGGCTATTCACCCCTCCACTTT. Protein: CASSPLTGGYSPLHF. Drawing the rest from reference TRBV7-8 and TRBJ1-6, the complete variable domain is GAGVSQSPRYKVAKRGQDVALRCDPISGHVSLFWYQQALGQGPEFLTYFQNEAQLDKSGLPSDRFFAERPEGSVSTLKIQRTQQEDSAVYLCASSPLTGGYSPLHFGNGTRLTVT.